The 32 T cell receptor beta chains given below trace back to one sample, sequenced in a study of CD4 and CD8 cells across lung adenocarcinoma regions. Via MiXCR, TCRdb re-called the PCR reads, giving one row per CDR3 protein. This sample has more than 11,000 distinct CDR3 sequences; approximately 40% occur once, and the top ten carry approximately 15%. Source material: CD4+ T cells from the center of a lung tumor. Receptors were obtained from a male donor with lung adenocarcinoma. The CD4 and CD8 labels of this study may be unreliable.

This clonotype is labeled medium-sized. The chain couples TRBV6-5 to TRBJ2-5; 7 bases line up with TRBD2. The DNA matches TRBJ2-7 better at its end, which makes the J call doubtful. Looked up from germline, CDR1 is MNHEY and CDR2 is SVGAGI. The CDR3 contains 15 residues. The CDR3 is CASSYSGGVPGEQYF. CDR3 DNA sequence: TGTGCCAGCAGTTACTCGGGGGGGGTTCCGGGCGAGCAGTACTTC.

The genes are TRBV4-1 and TRBJ2-5; tentative D call: TRBD1 (5 bases). Gene TRBJ2-7 matches the end of the DNA better, so the J call may be wrong. The CDR3 runs 15 residues. The germline V gene encodes CDR1 MGHRA and CDR2 YSYEKL. CDR3 DNA: TGCGCCAGCAGCCAAGAAATACAGGCGAGCGACGAGCAGTACTTC. Its translation: CASSQEIQASDEQYF.

V is TRBV4-2 and J is TRBJ2-5, with D perhaps TRBD2 (7 bases). CDR1 is LGHNA and CDR2 is YNFKEQ in the germline V gene. The CDR3 contains 15 residues. V shed 2 bases and J shed 2 bases, with 12 bases lying between them. The CDR3 DNA follows: TGTGCCAGCAGCCAACTGGGGGGGCTGCAAGAGACCCAGTACTTC. This gives the protein CASSQLGGLQETQYF.

The genes are TRBV6-1 and TRBJ2-7; 9 positions match TRBD1. Trimming at V came to 4 bases and at J to 6 bases, leaving 7 bases not matched to a gene. Germline lookup yields CDR1 MNHNS and CDR2 SASEGT. The length of the CDR3 is 14 residues. DNA for the CDR3: TGTGCCAGCAGTGCCCGGAGGGGACAGGGCGAGCAGTACTTC. Amino acid sequence: CASSARRGQGEQYF.

In this sample, this clonotype is large. The chain employs TRBV7-2 and TRBJ2-1; the D gene is possibly TRBD2 (6 bases). The germline V gene encodes CDR1 SGHTA and CDR2 FQGNSA. Trimming cost V 5 bases and J 4 bases, with 15 bases left between them. There are 15 residues in the CDR3. CDR3: CASSAPGDFYNEQFF. In nucleotides, the CDR3 is TGTGCCAGCAGCGCCCCCGGGGACTTTTACAATGAGCAGTTCTTC.

This clonotype was recorded many times. This chain uses TRBV7-2 with TRBJ1-2, with D uncertain. Germline V gene sequence: CDR1 SGHTA, CDR2 FQGNSA. The CDR3 covers 12 residues. Trimming shortened V by 5 bases and J by 4 bases, and 8 bases separated the two germline ends. The CDR3 bases are TGTGCCAGCAGCCCCGGAGGCTATGGCTACACCTTC. Translated: CASSPGGYGYTF.

The CDR3 reads CASSLRGSLTSEQYF. CDR3 in DNA: TGTGCCAGCAGTTTACGGGGGAGTCTCACCTCCGAGCAGTACTTC. The rearrangement uses TRBV27 and TRBJ2-1; tentative D call: TRBD2 (6 bases). The J call may be mistaken, given a closer DNA end match to TRBJ2-7. Germline assignment: CDR1 MNHEY and CDR2 SMNVEV (reference sequence). The CDR3 has 15 amino acids.

The chain links TRBV7-6 to TRBJ2-6; D is unresolved. The CDR3 has 14 amino acids. The V end lost 5 bases, the J end lost 0 bases, and 5 bases lay between the germline ends. Germline values: CDR1 SGHVS, CDR2 FNYEAQ. This CDR3 reads CASSQSSGANVLTF. For the CDR3, the DNA is TGTGCCAGCAGCCAAAGCTCTGGGGCCAACGTCCTGACTTTC. The variable domain in full, completed from reference TRBV7-6 and TRBJ2-6, reads GAGVSQSPRYKVTKRGQDVALRCDPISGHVSLYWYRQALGQGPEFLTYFNYEAQQDKSGLPNDRFSAERPEGSISTLTIQRTEQRDSAMYRCASSQSSGANVLTFGAGSRLTVL.

A few counts support this clonotype. This rearrangement joins TRBV10-2 to TRBJ2-1; perhaps TRBD2 as D (6 bases). Germline CDR1 reads WSHSY; CDR2 reads SAAADI. Trimming took off 2 bases at V and 11 bases at J, with 13 bases between the two ends. This CDR3 comprises 13 residues. Written as DNA, the CDR3 is TGCGCCAGCAGTGAGCCTGGAGGGGCCCAGCAGTTCTTC. Translating it yields CASSEPGGAQQFF.

By sample fraction, this clonotype is large. The V gene is TRBV27, the J gene TRBJ2-6; D not resolved. There are 16 residues in the CDR3. With 6 bases removed from V and 0 bases from J, the gap between germline ends came to 12 bases. Germline CDR1 and CDR2: MNHEY and SMNVEV (reference sequence). The CDR3 DNA follows: TGTGCCAGCAGCTCCGGACGCCTCTCTGGGGCCAACGTCCTGACTTTC. Amino acid sequence: CASSSGRLSGANVLTF.

The genes are TRBV6-1 and TRBJ1-1, with D perhaps TRBD1 (6 bases). The CDR3 runs 15 residues. The V end lost 7 bases, the J end lost 5 bases, and 20 bases lay between the germline ends. Looked up from germline, CDR1 is MNHNS and CDR2 is SASEGT. This chain's CDR3 is CASTLGGGARTEAFF. The CDR3 coding sequence is TGTGCCAGCACCCTAGGGGGGGGGGCGAGGACTGAAGCTTTCTTT.

A note on this clonotype: A read error may produce the germline difference seen at one junction end. This chain connects TRBV27 to TRBJ2-5, with D perhaps TRBD1 (6 bases). The CDR3 is 14 amino acids. Germline values: CDR1 MNHEY, CDR2 SMNVEV (reference sequence). DNA of the CDR3: TGTGCGGGGAGTGGGGGCCGGGACCCAGTGACCCAGTATTTC. This codes for CAGSGGRDPVTQYF.

The chain recombines TRBV6-1 with TRBJ2-1, with unresolved D. Germline V CDR1 and CDR2: MNHNS, SASEGT. Trimming removed 7 bases at V and 8 bases at J, with 12 bases between. This CDR3 is 12 amino acids long. CDR3: CASIGRADEQFF. CDR3 DNA sequence: TGTGCCAGCATCGGTAGGGCCGATGAGCAGTTCTTC.

This clonotype has just a few counts. The chain uses TRBV6-1 and TRBJ2-3, with D possibly TRBD2 on 7 matching bases. V gave up 3 bases and J gave up 0 bases, with 22 bases separating them. Germline loops: CDR1 MNHNS, CDR2 SASEGT. This CDR3 is built from 19 residues. Written as DNA, the CDR3 is TGTGCCAGCAGTGATGGGGGGGGGGGGGGGGGGGCGAGCACAGATACGCAGTATTTT. Translation: CASSDGGGGGGASTDTQYF.

J is TRBJ2-3 and V is TRBV7-8, with no clear D. The CDR3 is 13 amino acids. V lost 6 bases to trimming and J lost 4 bases, with 11 bases between them. CDR1 and CDR2 from the germline V gene are SGHVS and FQNEAQ. CDR3 amino acids: CASRFRYPDTQYF. In DNA, the CDR3 is TGTGCCAGCAGGTTCAGGTACCCAGATACGCAGTATTTT. Full variable domain (outside the CDR3, taken from reference TRBV7-8 and TRBJ2-3): GAGVSQSPRYKVAKRGQDVALRCDPISGHVSLFWYQQALGQGPEFLTYFQNEAQLDKSGLPSDRFFAERPEGSVSTLKIQRTQQEDSAVYLCASRFRYPDTQYFGPGTRLTVL.

This clonotype was seen many times. The V call is TRBV11-2, the J call TRBJ2-1; TRBD1 agrees at 10 bases. There are 16 residues in the CDR3. The germline V gene has CDR1 SGHAT and CDR2 FQNNGV. The J segment lost 4 bases and the V segment lost 5 bases, leaving 8 bases of the junction unmatched. CDR3 sequence: CASSPRQGARYNEQFF. The CDR3 DNA reads TGTGCCAGCAGCCCCCGACAGGGGGCAAGGTACAATGAGCAGTTCTTC.

Worth noting for this clonotype: This may arise from a read error, as a much more abundant clone is one base away. The rearrangement links TRBV27 to TRBJ1-6; D is uncertain. The CDR3 is 16 residues long. The V gene's germline CDR1 is MNHEY and CDR2 SMNVEV (reference sequence). Trimming took off 2 bases at V and 0 bases at J, with 8 bases between the two ends. The CDR3 spells CASSLKESSYNSPLHF. In nucleotides, the CDR3 is TGTGCCAGCAGTTTAAAGGAGAGCTCCTATAATTCACCCCTCCACTTT.

This rearrangement joins TRBV6-5 to TRBJ2-1; 9 nucleotides match TRBD2. TRBJ2-7 explains the end of the DNA better; the J call may be wrong. The CDR3 is 16 residues long. Per germline, CDR1 MNHEY and CDR2 SVGAGI. CDR3 nucleotide sequence: TGTGCCAGCAGTTCTCCCGGGACTAGCTCCTACAATGAGCAGTACTTC. This codes for CASSSPGTSSYNEQYF.

Comments on this clonotype: The germline gene is not matched at one end of the junction; a read error may be the cause. The rearrangement links TRBV10-3 to TRBJ2-3, with D perhaps matching TRBD2 (6 bases). CDR3 size: 15 residues. Germline V gene data show CDR1 as ENHRY and CDR2 as SYGVKD. The CDR3 DNA reads TGTGCCGGGGGGTCGGGGAGATCTAGCAAAGATACCCAGTATTTC. Its translation is CAGGSGRSSKDTQYF.

By frequency in the sample, this clonotype is large. The chain recombines TRBV6-5 with TRBJ2-7; 11 bases agree with TRBD2. V trimming: 2 bases; J trimming: 3 bases; junction bases outside the gene matches: 0. The CDR3 extends over 14 amino acids. Looked up from germline, CDR1 is MNHEY and CDR2 is SVGAGI. As DNA, the CDR3 is TGTGCCAGCAGTTACGGGACTAGCGGCTACGAGCAGTACTTC. It yields the protein CASSYGTSGYEQYF.

The chain is built from TRBV6-1 and TRBJ2-1; 8 bases align to TRBD2. The CDR3 spans 16 residues. V dropped 7 bases and J dropped 0; count of bases not matched to a gene: 8. Per the germline V gene, CDR1 is MNHNS and CDR2 is SASEGT. This chain's CDR3 is CASIVAGWSSYNEQFF. CDR3 nucleotides: TGTGCCAGCATCGTAGCGGGGTGGAGCTCCTACAATGAGCAGTTCTTC.

With respect to this clonotype: A much larger clone differs from this one at a single base, so this may be a read error. The chain uses TRBV6-5 and TRBJ2-4, with D uncertain. There are 13 residues in the CDR3. CDR1 MNHEY and CDR2 SVGAGI come from the germline V gene. Trimming stripped 3 bases from V and 13 bases from J, with 16 bases between. In DNA, the CDR3 is TGTGCCAGCAGTTATTTAGCAGAAAATGAGCAGTACTTC. This encodes CASSYLAENEQYF.

The CDR3 here is CSAQLWKETQYF. The DNA of the CDR3 is TGCAGTGCCCAACTTTGGAAAGAGACCCAGTACTTC. This rearrangement joins TRBV20-1 to TRBJ2-5, with D uncertain. In germline, CDR1 is DFQATT, CDR2 SNEGSKA (reference sequence). V shed 6 bases and J shed 3 bases, with 11 bases lying between them. The CDR3 has 12 amino acids.

V usage is TRBV5-3 and J usage is TRBJ2-1; D is possibly TRBD2 (6 bases). TRBV5-3 is given ORF status, its function remaining uncertain. This CDR3 contains 14 residues. Trimming took 8 bases from V and 7 from J, leaving 19 bases between them. The CDR3: CASLGGIRGNEQFF. CDR3 sequence (DNA): TGTGCCAGCCTAGGCGGGATCCGCGGGAATGAGCAGTTCTTC.

The chain employs TRBV12-3 or TRBV12-4 and TRBJ1-3; D is perhaps TRBD1 (6 bases). Trimming cost V 4 bases and J 2 bases, with 9 bases left between them. The CDR3 totals 14 residues. The CDR3 DNA reads as TGTGCCAGCAGTTCCTCAGGGGCTGGAAACACCATATATTTT. Its translation is CASSSSGAGNTIYF.

The rearrangement links TRBV6-1 to TRBJ2-1, with 10 bases aligning to TRBD2. CDR3 length equals 15 residues. Germline assignment: CDR1 MNHNS and CDR2 SASEGT. V gave up 6 bases and J gave up 5 bases; unmatched junction bases: 7. Written as DNA, the CDR3 is TGTGCCAGCAGGGCCACTAGCGGGATAAACAATGAGCAGTTCTTC. Translated: CASRATSGINNEQFF.

The chain uses TRBV10-3 and TRBJ1-1; the D gene is possibly TRBD1 (5 bases). Germline V gene sequence: CDR1 ENHRY, CDR2 SYGVKD. The V end lost 6 bases, the J end lost 0 bases, and 14 bases lay between the germline ends. The CDR3 has 15 residues. The DNA of the CDR3 is TGTGCCATCAGGGCAGGGTGGGGTGTGAACACTGAAGCTTTCTTT. Its translation: CAIRAGWGVNTEAFF.

The chain recombines TRBV6-1 with TRBJ2-1; 13 positions agree with TRBD2. The DNA end is a closer match to TRBJ2-7, so the J assignment may be wrong. Germline CDR1 is MNHNS and CDR2 is SASEGT. The CDR3 is 19 amino acids. CDR3 in amino acids: CASSDPGLAGTYSYNEQYF. Here the CDR3 DNA reads TGTGCCAGCAGTGACCCGGGACTAGCGGGGACTTACTCCTACAATGAGCAGTACTTC.

With regard to this clonotype: Possible read error: a much larger clone is one base away. The chain uses TRBV10-3 and TRBJ2-1; 7 positions match TRBD1. This CDR3 has 12 residues. The germline V gene has CDR1 ENHRY and CDR2 SYGVKD. V lost 11 bases, J lost 9 bases, and 10 bases stayed unmatched. The CDR3 protein is CASIRGYREQFF. DNA of the CDR3: TGTGCCTCTATCAGGGGGTATCGTGAGCAGTTCTTC.

This clonotype was recorded at least ten times. The genes are TRBV27 and TRBJ2-3; 8 nucleotides agree with TRBD1. Trimming took 7 bases from V and 0 from J; bases not matched to a gene: 9. Germline V lookup: CDR1 MNHEY, CDR2 SMNVEV (reference sequence). The CDR3 loop spans 16 amino acids. CDR3 loop: CASTSGTGLSTDTQYF. The CDR3 region has the DNA TGTGCCAGCACCTCCGGGACAGGACTTAGCACAGATACGCAGTATTTT.

This clonotype was seen repeatedly, ten times or more. The gene calls are TRBV7-6 and TRBJ2-1; a possible D gene is TRBD1 (5 bases). The CDR3 spans 19 residues. Between the trimmed V and J ends, which lost 1 base and 1 base, there was a span of 20 bases. Germline-derived CDR1 and CDR2 are SGHVS and FNYEAQ. The CDR3 loop is CASSLDVGHPERSYNEQFF. As DNA, the CDR3 is TGTGCCAGCAGCTTAGATGTTGGACACCCCGAGAGGTCCTACAATGAGCAGTTCTTC.

The gene calls are TRBV6-1 and TRBJ2-2; unclear D gene. The CDR3 spans 15 residues. V lost 1 base and J lost 1, with 7 bases in between. Per germline, CDR1 MNHNS and CDR2 SASEGT. CDR3 nucleotide sequence: TGTGCCAGCAGTGAAGTCCCGGAGAACACCGGGGAGCTGTTTTTT. It encodes CASSEVPENTGELFF.